These 2 T cell receptor beta chains originate from one sample sequenced in a study of tumor and adjacent non-tumor tissue in lung cancer. This sample's RNA came from whole unsorted tissue. More than 3 cm separated this lung sample from the edge of the tumor. The library came from three nested PCR rounds adapted from ARM-PCR protocols. A single record per CDR3 protein comes from TCRdb applying MiXCR to the multiplex PCR reads. The data contain tens of thousands of distinct CDR3 sequences, more than 55% of them singletons. Sequenced material: distant non-tumor lung tissue. The receptors derive from an older woman with non-small cell lung cancer.

Concerning this clonotype: A much larger clone differs from this one at a single base, so this may be a read error. The chain combines TRBV30 with TRBJ2-2; 7 bases match TRBD2. J gave up 1 base and V 4 bases, and 3 bases lay outside the gene matches. Germline V gene data show CDR1 as GTSNPN and CDR2 as SVGIG (reference sequence). This CDR3 contains 14 residues. CDR3 in DNA: TGTGCCTGGAATGGCGGGAGGAACACCGGGGAGCTGTTTTTT. Translated, it gives CAWNGGRNTGELFF. Together with reference TRBV30 and TRBJ2-2, the CDR3 gives the full variable domain: SQTIHQWPATLVQPVGSPLSLECTVEGTSNPNLYWYRQAAGRGLQLLFYSVGIGQISSEVPQNLSASRPQDRQFILSSKKLLLSDSGFYLCAWNGGRNTGELFFGEGSRLTVL.

This clonotype was detected only a few times. This CDR3 reads CASSAGRTNQPQYF. As DNA, the CDR3 is TGTGCCAGTAGCGCGGGCAGAACCAATCAGCCCCAGTATTTT. This chain uses TRBV28 with TRBJ1-5; possible D gene TRBD2, 5 bases. The J call may not be correct, given that the DNA end is closer to TRBJ2-3. The CDR3 has 14 amino acids. CDR1 MDHEN and CDR2 SYDVKM come from the germline V gene.